Listed below are T cell receptor beta chains from one sample, sequenced in a study of shared clonotypes between healthy human individuals. Using immunoSEQ multiplex PCR, the repertoire was profiled, and TCRdb retains in-frame clones only, with some absent. The data show approximately 2.3 million clones, over 85% seen once. Sequenced input: naive CD4+ T cells from PBMCs. The source is a man aged 18 to 30 in good health. Some clones in this sample may be carry-over from other donors' samples. Both conserved end residues are part of each CDR3. D genes are given only for firm matches. Clone size is shown for a subset of rows, as once, few, many or a class of expanded clone.

j_gene	v_gene	abundance	d_gene	CDR3aa	CDR3nt
TRBJ2-1	TRBV18	.	TRBD2	CASSPILAGGPYNEQFF	TGTGCCAGCTCACCAATACTAGCGGGAGGACCCTACAATGAGCAGTTCTTC
TRBJ1-2	TRBV23-1	.	.	CASSPPLGQDYGYTF	TGCGCCAGCAGTCCCCCCCTCGGGCAGGACTATGGCTACACCTTC
TRBJ2-1	TRBV7-6	.	.	CASSFTYNEQFF	TGTGCCAGCAGCTTTACCTACAATGAGCAGTTCTTC
TRBJ1-1	TRBV28	.	TRBD1	CASSLTRAGGTEAFF	TGTGCCAGCAGTTTAACGCGGGCAGGGGGGACTGAAGCTTTCTTT
TRBJ2-1	TRBV7-3	.	.	CASSRAGSLEQFF	TGTGCCAGCAGCCGCGCGGGGTCCTTGGAGCAGTTCTTC
TRBJ1-5	TRBV19	.	.	CASSGPELHVPQHF	TGTGCCAGTAGTGGGCCCGAACTTCATGTACCCCAGCATTTT
TRBJ1-2	TRBV28	.	.	CGTGQRGYTF	TGTGGCACAGGGCAACGTGGCTACACCTTC
TRBJ2-3	TRBV5-4	.	.	CASSLDFADTQYF	TGTGCCAGCAGCCTTGATTTCGCAGATACGCAGTATTTT
TRBJ2-5	TRBV5-1	.	.	CASSSTPHGGETQYF	TGCGCCAGCAGCTCAACCCCGCATGGGGGAGAGACCCAGTACTTC
TRBJ2-1	TRBV29-1	.	.	CSVGELYNEQFF	TGCAGCGTTGGGGAGCTCTACAATGAGCAGTTCTTC
TRBJ2-1	TRBV7-2	.	TRBD2	CASSPLAGNYNEQFF	TGTGCCAGCAGCCCCTTAGCGGGGAACTACAATGAGCAGTTCTTC
TRBJ2-3	TRBV2	.	TRBD2	CASSPREFVDTQYF	TGTGCCAGCAGCCCGCGGGAGTTTGTAGATACGCAGTATTTT
TRBJ1-2	TRBV5-1	.	TRBD1	CASSLRQGANYGYTF	TGCGCCAGCAGCTTAAGACAGGGGGCCAACTATGGCTACACCTTC
TRBJ2-1	TRBV4-3	.	TRBD2	CASSHPSGRTWDNEQFF	TGCGCCAGCAGCCACCCAAGCGGGAGGACATGGGACAATGAGCAGTTCTTC
TRBJ1-1	TRBV9	.	.	CASSVDRSPEAFF	TGTGCCAGCAGCGTCGACAGGTCCCCTGAAGCTTTCTTT
TRBJ1-1	TRBV5-1	.	TRBD1	CASSLGQTSLMNTEAFF	TGCGCCAGCAGCCTGGGACAGACGTCTCTTATGAACACTGAAGCTTTCTTT
TRBJ2-7	TRBV5-4	.	.	CASSLAGSYEQYF	TGTGCCAGCAGCTTGGCCGGCTCCTACGAGCAGTACTTC
TRBJ1-5	TRBV21-1	.	.	CASSKNGHPLVSNQPQHF	TGTGCCAGCAGCAAAAACGGACACCCGTTGGTTAGCAATCAGCCCCAGCATTTT
TRBJ2-3	TRBV7-2	.	.	CASSLVGRPDTQYF	TGTGCCAGCAGCTTAGTAGGGAGACCCGATACGCAGTATTTT
TRBJ1-5	TRBV30	.	.	CAWSRIGGAAQHF	TGTGCCTGGAGTAGGATAGGGGGGGCAGCCCAGCATTTT
TRBJ1-2	TRBV6-4	.	.	CASSDQQGSYGYTF	TGTGCCAGCAGTGACCAACAGGGCTCCTATGGCTACACCTTC
TRBJ1-1	TRBV7-3	.	.	CASSLTHGREAFF	TGTGCCAGCAGCTTAACGCATGGCAGGGAGGCTTTCTTT
TRBJ2-7	TRBV6-5	.	TRBD2	CASSPPGLMSYEQYF	TGTGCCAGCAGTCCTCCGGGACTAATGTCCTACGAGCAGTACTTC
TRBJ1-2	TRBV10-1	.	TRBD1	CASSKDRGSKGYTF	TGCGCCAGCAGTAAGGACAGGGGGTCTAAGGGCTACACCTTC
TRBJ1-3	TRBV5-1	.	.	CASSLEYFQGSSGNTIYF	TGCGCCAGCAGCTTGGAGTATTTCCAGGGCAGCTCTGGAAACACCATATATTTT
TRBJ1-1	TRBV6-5	few	.	CASSYSGGEAFF	TGTGCCAGCAGTTACTCAGGAGGGGAAGCTTTCTTT
TRBJ2-5	TRBV5-1	.	TRBD2	CASSLAVAGVQETQYF	TGCGCCAGCAGCTTGGCAGTAGCGGGGGTCCAAGAGACCCAGTACTTC
TRBJ2-7	TRBV30	.	.	CAWSKVSYEQYF	TGTGCCTGGAGTAAGGTTTCCTACGAGCAGTACTTC
TRBJ1-3	TRBV9	.	TRBD1	CASSVEGQGVTGNTIYF	TGTGCCAGCAGCGTAGAAGGACAGGGGGTAACTGGAAACACCATATATTTT
TRBJ1-1	TRBV19	.	.	CASSIQMVGRGVLPEAFF	TGTGCCAGTAGTATCCAAATGGTAGGACGGGGAGTGCTTCCTGAAGCTTTCTTT
TRBJ2-2	TRBV5-1	once	TRBD1	CASSLGTGMTGELFF	TGCGCCAGCAGCTTAGGGACAGGGATGACCGGGGAGCTGTTTTTT
TRBJ2-7	TRBV27	.	TRBD2	CASRAQGSGSNYEQYF	TGTGCCAGCAGAGCCCAGGGTAGCGGGAGTAACTACGAGCAGTACTTC
TRBJ1-2	TRBV20-1	.	.	CSATQGYGYTF	TGCAGTGCTACACAGGGCTATGGCTACACCTTC
TRBJ2-7	TRBV5-1	.	.	CASSAGQFEQYF	TGCGCCAGCAGCGCAGGACAGTTCGAGCAGTACTTC
TRBJ1-5	TRBV27	.	TRBD1	CASADRANQPQHF	TGTGCCAGCGCGGACAGGGCCAATCAGCCCCAGCATTTT
TRBJ2-1	TRBV11-3	once	.	CASSLPGQPYNEQFF	TGTGCCAGCAGCCTCCCAGGACAGCCCTACAATGAGCAGTTCTTC
TRBJ2-1	TRBV10-1	.	TRBD2	CASSLRLAGYNEQFF	TGCGCCAGCAGTCTCCGGCTAGCGGGTTACAATGAGCAGTTCTTC
TRBJ2-2	TRBV28	.	TRBD1	CASSTQGAGTGELFF	TGTGCCAGCAGTACACAGGGGGCGGGCACCGGGGAGCTGTTTTTT
TRBJ1-6	TRBV30	once	.	CAWSVQGSQSPLHF	TGTGCCTGGAGTGTACAGGGCAGTCAGTCACCCCTCCACTTT
TRBJ1-1	TRBV2	.	.	CASLWGVGGNTEAFF	TGTGCCTCCTTATGGGGTGTGGGGGGGAACACTGAAGCTTTCTTT
TRBJ2-1	TRBV4-2	.	TRBD2	CASSQEASGSSNEQFF	TGTGCCAGCAGCCAAGAGGCGAGCGGGAGTTCTAATGAGCAGTTCTTC
TRBJ2-3	TRBV27	.	.	CASSQASDTQYF	TGTGCCAGCAGCCAAGCTTCAGATACGCAGTATTTT
TRBJ1-1	TRBV19	once	.	CASSIKDTEAFF	TGTGCCAGTAGTATTAAGGACACTGAAGCTTTCTTT
TRBJ1-1	TRBV29-1	few	.	CSVERVANTEAFF	TGCAGCGTTGAACGAGTGGCGAACACTGAAGCTTTCTTT
TRBJ1-4	TRBV5-1	.	TRBD1	CASSLRQGPAANEKLFF	TGCGCCAGCAGCCTCAGACAGGGACCTGCGGCTAATGAAAAACTGTTTTTT
TRBJ1-4	TRBV28	.	.	CASSPGGADEKLFF	TGTGCCAGCAGCCCTGGGGGGGCCGACGAAAAACTGTTTTTT
TRBJ2-1	TRBV7-3	.	.	CASSPERASDEQFF	TGTGCCAGCAGCCCCGAACGGGCCTCTGATGAGCAGTTCTTC
TRBJ2-7	TRBV5-1	.	TRBD2	CASSYGTSGFYEQYF	TGCGCCAGCAGCTACGGGACTAGCGGATTTTACGAGCAGTACTTC
TRBJ1-3	TRBV7-9	.	.	CASPGGGPAGYTIYF	TGTGCCAGCCCCGGGGGGGGGCCCGCAGGCTACACCATATATTTT
TRBJ1-1	TRBV2	once	.	CASTGTTLGTEAFF	TGTGCCAGCACCGGGACAACACTGGGCACTGAAGCTTTCTTT
TRBJ1-2	TRBV6-5	.	TRBD1	CASSQADRDLGYTF	TGTGCCAGCAGTCAGGCGGACAGGGACCTCGGCTACACCTTC
TRBJ2-1	TRBV19	.	.	CASSISGSYNEQFF	TGTGCCAGTAGTATCTCGGGCTCCTACAATGAGCAGTTCTTC
TRBJ2-1	TRBV5-1	.	.	CASSLGPLLSNNEQFF	TGCGCCAGCAGCTTGGGTCCCCTCCTCTCCAATAATGAGCAGTTCTTC
TRBJ1-2	TRBV6-5	.	.	CASSYSPTAGYGYTF	TGTGCCAGCAGTTACTCCCCGACAGCCGGCTATGGCTACACCTTC
TRBJ2-1	TRBV4-3	.	TRBD2	CASSWIAGGPGGWSEQFF	TGCGCCAGCAGCTGGATAGCGGGAGGGCCGGGGGGATGGAGTGAGCAGTTCTTC
TRBJ2-5	TRBV5-6	.	.	CASSSGREGETQYF	TGTGCCAGCAGCTCCGGTAGAGAGGGGGAGACCCAGTACTTC
TRBJ2-5	TRBV5-1	.	.	CASSLAPEQETQYF	TGCGCCAGCAGCTTGGCCCCCGAGCAAGAGACCCAGTACTTC